This is a list of T cell receptor beta chains from one sample in a study of blood T cell repertoires in COVID-19. Assay used: immunoSEQ multiplex PCR; TCRdb lists only in-frame clones, some missing. The sample records about 440,000 clones, 87% being singletons. Material: PBMCs or T cells enriched from blood (not recorded which). The origin of the receptors is a woman under 30 with acute COVID-19. The conserved cysteine and the conserved F or W are not part of the CDR3 here. The D gene is left open where the match is weak.

TRBV28	NA	TRBJ2-7	13	ASSRALDFSYEQY
TRBV15	NA	TRBJ2-5	14	ATSRDTRSGAETQY
TRBV5-1	TRBD1	TRBJ2-3	12	ASSRGQGTDTQY
TRBV3-1/TRBV3-2	NA	TRBJ2-7	11	ASSHGQFGGQY
TRBV15	NA	TRBJ1-5	13	ATSRGGGLVQPQH
TRBV13	NA	TRBJ2-1	20	ASSHRRGKGASGPRGLNEQF
TRBV4-2	TRBD1	TRBJ1-4	13	ASSQEGTGVEKLF
TRBV24-1	NA	TRBJ2-6	11	ATSLGDANVLT
TRBV5-1	TRBD1	TRBJ2-5	12	ASSETGGVETQY
TRBV30	NA	TRBJ1-1	13	AWSSPLTENTEAF
TRBV11-2	TRBD2	TRBJ2-1	14	ASRNLAGPSYNEQF
TRBV6-6	NA	TRBJ2-7	11	ASSYETATPQY
TRBV5-5	TRBD1	TRBJ1-1	15	ASSIGQGLALNTEAF
TRBV6-5	NA	TRBJ1-1	11	ASMLRGAPRAF
TRBV10-1	TRBD1	TRBJ1-1	11	ASSRTGGTEAF
TRBV10-2	TRBD1	TRBJ2-5	12	ASSEGQGVETQY
TRBV29-1	TRBD2	TRBJ2-3	10	SASGGEDTQY
TRBV4-3	NA	TRBJ2-5	12	ASSLQDKGETQY
TRBV27	NA	TRBJ1-1	13	ASSLVGGMNTEAF
TRBV27	NA	TRBJ1-5	12	ASSWQYSNQPQH
TRBV6-6	NA	TRBJ1-5	13	ASSPQGLGNQPQH